These T cell receptor beta chains were read from a single sample in a study of blood T cell repertoires in COVID-19. Repertoires were generated with immunoSEQ multiplex PCR, while TCRdb's copy carries only in-frame clones and drops some. Of around 200,000 clones detected, roughly 89% appear once; the ten largest clones hold approximately 2.5%. Sequencing input: PBMCs or T cells enriched from blood (not recorded which). These receptors were collected from a woman in her 40s with acute COVID-19. Each CDR3 is given with its conserved first and last residue. Each record gives: V gene, clone size, CDR3 length, J gene, D gene, CDR3 protein, CDR3 DNA. D genes are given only for firm matches. Clone size is not always given. Where it is, it says once, few, many or a class for expanded clones.

>TRBV2|-|16|TRBJ1-4|-
CASSGWGGSTNEKLFF
TGTGCCAGCAGTGGGTGGGGGGGCTCAACTAATGAAAAACTGTTTTTT
>TRBV7-2|-|18|TRBJ2-3|TRBD2
CASSLALLAGVEADTQYF
TGTGCCAGCAGCCTAGCCCTCCTAGCGGGAGTGGAGGCAGATACGCAGTATTTT
>TRBV7-6|once|16|TRBJ2-3|TRBD2
CASTPSGGFHTDTQYF
TGTGCCAGCACTCCTAGCGGGGGCTTCCACACAGATACGCAGTATTTT
>TRBV30|-|14|TRBJ2-3|-
CAWSSGLSTDTQYF
TGTGCCTGGAGTAGCGGCCTTAGCACAGATACGCAGTATTTT
>TRBV5-4|once|16|TRBJ1-3|-
CASSPNPDLRGNTIYF
TGTGCCAGCAGCCCTAATCCGGACTTAAGAGGAAACACCATATATTTT
>TRBV4-3|-|15|TRBJ2-5|-
CASSQVKASEETQYF
TGCGCCAGCAGCCAAGTTAAGGCTAGCGAAGAGACCCAGTACTTC
>TRBV4-1|once|13|TRBJ1-2|-
CASSHGLDYGYTF
TGCGCCAGCAGCCATGGCTTGGACTATGGCTACACCTTC
>TRBV19|-|18|TRBJ2-1|TRBD1
CASSIDQPDRGWSNEQFF
TGTGCCAGTAGTATAGATCAGCCGGACAGGGGGTGGAGCAATGAGCAGTTCTTC
>TRBV29-1|few|12|TRBJ1-1|-
CSAGQANTEAFF
TGCAGCGCGGGCCAGGCAAACACTGAAGCTTTCTTT
>TRBV2|few|17|TRBJ1-5|-
CASSVSITGNSNQPQHF
TGTGCCAGCAGTGTCAGTATCACAGGTAATAGCAATCAGCCCCAGCATTTT
>TRBV11-2|-|10|TRBJ2-7|-
CASGAYEQYF
TGTGCCAGTGGGGCGTACGAGCAGTACTTC
>TRBV6-2/TRBV6-3|few|16|TRBJ1-3|-
CASSYDRFSAGNTIYF
TGTGCCAGCAGTTACGACAGATTCAGTGCTGGAAACACCATATATTTT
>TRBV2|-|13|TRBJ1-2|-
CASSDRGNYGYTF
TGTGCCAGCAGTGACAGGGGAAACTATGGCTACACCTTC
>TRBV11-2|-|16|TRBJ2-3|TRBD2
CASSGHAGGSPDTQYF
TGTGCCAGCAGCGGGCACGCTGGCGGGAGCCCAGATACGCAGTATTTT
>TRBV28|-|15|TRBJ1-2|-
CASSLWENPTGGYTF
TGTGCCAGCAGTTTATGGGAGAACCCTACTGGTGGCTACACCTTC
>TRBV9|-|15|TRBJ2-3|TRBD2
CASSAGDYGVDTQYF
TGTGCCAGCAGCGCCGGGGACTACGGTGTAGATACGCAGTATTTT
>TRBV30|-|11|TRBJ1-1|-
CAWRDSPEAFF
TGTGCCTGGAGGGACTCCCCTGAAGCTTTCTTT
>TRBV28|-|12|TRBJ1-2|-
CASSSGISGYTF
TGTGCCAGCAGTTCAGGGATCTCTGGCTACACCTTC
>TRBV5-5|-|18|TRBJ2-7|TRBD2
CASSLAFLGAGPSYEQYF
TGTGCCAGCAGCTTGGCATTCCTGGGAGCGGGGCCTTCCTACGAGCAGTACTTC
>TRBV6-5|-|15|TRBJ2-7|-
CASSYGWTASGEQYF
TGTGCCAGCAGTTATGGGTGGACAGCCTCGGGAGAGCAGTACTTC
>TRBV6-5|-|15|TRBJ2-7|-
CASSYSRQSSYEQYF
TGTGCCAGCAGTTACTCTCGACAGAGCTCCTACGAGCAGTACTTC
>TRBV4-1|once|15|TRBJ2-5|TRBD2
CASSQDPGRDKTQYF
TGCGCCAGCAGCCAAGATCCGGGGAGGGATAAGACCCAGTACTTC
>TRBV6-2/TRBV6-3|-|18|TRBJ2-5|TRBD2
CASSSPLSRAGGRETQYF
TGTGCCAGCAGTTCCCCCTTATCCCGAGCGGGAGGCAGAGAGACCCAGTACTTC
>TRBV11-2|-|15|TRBJ1-5|-
CASSLGSRVDQPQHF
TGTGCCAGCAGCTTAGGTAGCAGGGTGGATCAGCCCCAGCATTTT
>TRBV29-1|few|14|TRBJ2-3|-
CSASDSVSTDTQYF
TGCAGCGCCTCGGACAGCGTTAGCACAGATACGCAGTATTTT
>TRBV3-1/TRBV3-2|once|16|TRBJ2-1|TRBD1
CASSQSQGVSRNEQFF
TGTGCCAGCAGCCAATCACAGGGGGTCTCGAGGAATGAGCAGTTCTTC
>TRBV9|-|17|TRBJ2-2|TRBD2
CASSVGTSGTNTGELFF
TGTGCCAGCAGCGTAGGTACTAGCGGGACGAACACCGGGGAGCTGTTTTTT
>TRBV19|-|15|TRBJ1-2|-
CASSTTGDAIYGYTF
TGTGCCAGTAGTACGACAGGAGACGCGATCTATGGCTACACCTTC
>TRBV28|few|16|TRBJ1-4|-
CASSRPGTTEREKLFF
TGTGCCAGCAGCCGCCCCGGGACAACAGAGCGGGAAAAACTGTTTTTT
>TRBV6-5|-|12|TRBJ1-2|-
CASSSSGHGYTF
TGTGCCAGCAGTTCGTCAGGGCACGGCTACACCTTC
>TRBV25-1|-|15|TRBJ2-7|-
CASSESHRVAYEQYF
TGTGCCAGCAGTGAAAGCCACAGGGTGGCCTACGAGCAGTACTTC
>TRBV14|-|14|TRBJ2-1|-
CASSPLSSYNEQFF
TGTGCCAGCAGCCCCCTTAGCTCCTACAATGAGCAGTTCTTC
>TRBV5-1|-|14|TRBJ2-3|TRBD1
CASSLGTGADTQYF
TGCGCCAGCAGCTTGGGGACAGGGGCAGATACGCAGTATTTT
>TRBV27|-|19|TRBJ2-5|TRBD1
CASSPFLGSGQGYQETQYF
TGTGCCAGCAGTCCGTTTTTGGGCTCGGGACAGGGGTACCAAGAGACCCAGTACTTC
>TRBV19|-|15|TRBJ2-2|-
CASSMLGRRTGELFF
TGTGCCAGTAGTATGCTTGGGAGGCGAACCGGGGAGCTGTTTTTT
>TRBV10-3|-|12|TRBJ1-4|TRBD1
CATQGAGEKLFF
TGTGCCACCCAGGGGGCTGGAGAAAAACTGTTTTTT
>TRBV29-1|-|13|TRBJ1-1|-
CSVPIAGGAEAFF
TGCAGCGTACCCATCGCGGGGGGCGCAGAAGCTTTCTTT
>TRBV2|-|14|TRBJ1-1|-
CASSGVRASAEAFF
TGTGCCAGCAGTGGGGTGCGGGCCAGCGCTGAAGCTTTCTTT
>TRBV4-3|-|17|TRBJ2-1|-
CASSQADSALGHNEQFF
TGCGCCAGCAGCCAAGCGGATAGCGCACTCGGCCACAATGAGCAGTTCTTC
>TRBV29-1|-|14|TRBJ2-1|-
CSVEGEVAYNEQFF
TGCAGCGTTGAGGGGGAGGTCGCCTACAATGAGCAGTTCTTC
>TRBV18|-|14|TRBJ1-1|TRBD1
CASSPFRDRAAAFF
TGTGCCAGCTCACCATTCCGGGACAGGGCGGCAGCTTTCTTT
>TRBV27|-|16|TRBJ1-1|TRBD1
CASYRAGQGENTEAFF
TGTGCCAGCTACCGGGCCGGACAGGGGGAGAACACTGAAGCTTTCTTT
>TRBV5-4|-|15|TRBJ2-1|TRBD1
CASSPGVGGLNGQFF
TGTGCCAGCAGCCCAGGCGTAGGGGGCTTGAATGGTCAGTTCTTC
>TRBV20-1|-|11|TRBJ2-1|-
CSASPYNEQFF
TGCAGTGCTAGTCCGTATAATGAGCAGTTCTTC
>TRBV7-3|-|17|TRBJ2-3|TRBD2
CASSSPVKREGTETQYF
TGTGCCAGCAGCTCCCCAGTAAAGCGGGAGGGAACGGAGACGCAGTATTTT